This T cell receptor beta chain was retrieved from a study of beta chain features in type 1 diabetes. As every portion of the isolated RNA was reverse transcribed, the sequencing read expressed TCRB transcripts. Only in-frame clones appear in the TCRdb table, and some are missing; sequencing was by immunoSEQ multiplex PCR. The sample includes around 430,000 clones, around 30% of them seen just once. This clone came up a few times. The sequence was collected from a man younger than 35 in good health. Sequencing was performed on naive CD4+ T cells from blood.

In DNA, the CDR3 is TGCAGCGTTCGGGCAGACCACACTGAAGCTTTCTTT. This codes for CSVRADHTEAFF. The rearrangement links TRBV29-1 to TRBJ1-1; no clear D gene. The V gene lost 5 bases and the J gene lost 3 bases, with 10 bases spanning the gap. CDR1 is SQVTM, CDR2 ANQGSEA, per germline. CDR3 length: 12 amino acids.